This TCR beta chain was recovered during a study of blood T cell repertoires in COVID-19. This CDR3 spans 15 amino acids. The germline V gene encodes CDR1 LNHDA and CDR2 SQIVND (reference sequence). With 4 bases removed from V and 3 bases from J, the gap between germline ends came to 15 bases. Sequencing used immunoSEQ multiplex PCR; TCRdb keeps in-frame clones, though not all of them. This sample has about 270,000 clones; 75% to 90% occur once, and the top ten carry 2.4%. Participant-given clinical history determined each cohort assignment. The source is a young woman who had recovered from COVID-19. The chain has TRBV19 and TRBJ1-2; D is perhaps TRBD1 (6 bases). The sample taken for sequencing was PBMCs or T cells enriched from blood (not recorded which). The CDR3 coding sequence is TGTGCCAGTAGTACCCTGCGGACAGCCGACTATGGCTACACCTTC. It specifies CASSTLRTADYGYTF.